The 26 T cell receptor beta chains below all came from one sample that was sequenced in a study of blood T cells in healthy people across ages. Then a second PCR, running about 6 to 11 cycles, was carried out with a sample-barcoded 5' primer and a J-beta primer mix. TCRdb itself ran the 5' RACE reads through MiXCR, one entry per CDR3 protein. This sample yields around 1,500,000 distinct CDR3 sequences, of which 28% are seen a single time; approximately 7.7% belongs to the top ten. The specimen sequenced was blood. These TCRs come from a woman in her 30s in good health.

Points on this clonotype: Germline is not matched at one junction end, which may reflect a read error. The rearrangement joins TRBV5-6 to TRBJ2-1, with unresolved D. The germline V gene encodes CDR1 SGHDT and CDR2 YYEEEE. CDR3 length: 15 residues. The CDR3 protein is CASSLKEIRYNGQFF. CDR3 bases: TGTGCCAGCAGCTTGAAGGAAATTCGGTACAATGGGCAGTTCTTC.

CDR3 DNA: TGTGCCACCAGTGACCAGGGACAGGTTGGCGAGCAGTACTTC. It translates to CATSDQGQVGEQYF. The chain couples TRBV24-1 to TRBJ2-7, with 8 positions matching TRBD1. The CDR3 has 14 residues. Per germline, CDR1 KGHDR and CDR2 SFDVKD. V dropped 4 bases and J dropped 6; count of bases not matched to a gene: 7.

This clonotype showed up many times. The rearrangement links TRBV21-1 to TRBJ2-7; TRBD2, the table's D call, lacks a check against the DNA. TRBV21-1 is listed as a pseudogene. The CDR3 has 15 amino acids. The CDR3, as DNA: TGTGCCAGCAGCAAAGAAGGGCAGGAGGGCTACGAGCAGTACTTC. It yields the protein CASSKEGQEGYEQYF.

The chain's CDR3 is CASSWDRLNTEAFF. Written as DNA, the CDR3 is TGCGCCAGCAGCTGGGACAGACTGAACACTGAAGCTTTCTTT. This chain connects TRBV5-1 to TRBJ1-1; 7 positions agree with TRBD1. CDR3 length: 14 residues. Trimming cost V 3 bases and J 0 bases; bases outside gene matches: 2. In germline, CDR1 is SGHRS, CDR2 YFSETQ.

As to this clonotype: At one of its ends the junction is not consistent with the germline gene, which may arise from a read error. The CDR3, as DNA: TGCAGTGCTAGAGATTTGCGACTAGCGGGCACAGGTACGCAGTATTTT. Translation: CSARDLRLAGTGTQYF. The chain links TRBV20-1 to TRBJ2-3; the match to TRBD2 covers 10 bases. This CDR3 has 16 residues. Germline CDR1 reads DFQATT; CDR2 reads SNEGSKA (reference sequence).

This clonotype was detected only once. The V call is TRBV15, the J call TRBJ2-7, with 8 bases that match TRBD2. This CDR3 is built from 16 residues. The junction had 9 bases not matched to a gene; V was cut back by 5 bases and J by 0 bases. Germline CDR1 and CDR2: LNHNV and YYDKDF (reference sequence). In nucleotides, the CDR3 is TGTGCCACCAGCGGCCGGGGGCGGGGGGCCTCCTACGAGCAGTACTTC. The encoded protein is CATSGRGRGASYEQYF.

The CDR3 reads CAFKPAGALETQYF. CDR3 DNA: TGTGCCTTCAAGCCGGCGGGGGCACTGGAGACCCAGTACTTC. The chain has TRBV30 and TRBJ2-5; D possibly corresponds to TRBD2 (7 bases). Germline CDR1 reads GTSNPN; CDR2 reads SVGIG (reference sequence). The V end was cut by 7 bases, the J end by 5 bases, with 20 bases between. This CDR3 is built from 14 residues.

This chain links TRBV29-1 with TRBJ1-1; TRBD1 might be the D (5 bases). With 0 bases removed from V and 0 bases from J, the gap between germline ends came to 14 bases. The CDR3 is made up of 16 amino acids. Germline-derived CDR1 and CDR2 are SQVTM and ANQGSEA. The CDR3 is CSVEEDRGLVNTEAFF. CDR3 DNA sequence: TGCAGCGTTGAAGAGGACCGGGGGTTGGTGAACACTGAAGCTTTCTTT.

This clonotype was seen ten or more times. The chain couples TRBV6-6 to TRBJ2-5; D is perhaps TRBD2 (7 bases). The CDR3 sequence is 12 residues long. Between the trimmed V and J ends, which lost 11 bases and 4 bases, there was a span of 14 bases. CDR1 and CDR2 from the germline V gene are MNHNY and SVGAGI (reference sequence). CDR3 nucleotides: TGTGCCTCTTCGGGGGGCTCAGAGACCCAGTACTTC. This sequence encodes CASSGGSETQYF.

This clonotype was counted between two and nine times. V and J are TRBV7-9 and TRBJ2-5; 10 nucleotides match TRBD1. The CDR3 spans 16 residues. V trimming: 2 bases; J trimming: 0 bases; junction bases outside the gene matches: 3. Germline CDR1 reads SEHNR; CDR2 reads FQNEAQ (reference sequence). Here the CDR3 reads CASSLPGQGYQETQYF. For the CDR3, the DNA is TGTGCCAGCAGCTTACCGGGACAGGGGTACCAAGAGACCCAGTACTTC.

To note about this clonotype: A much larger clone differs by one base, so this may be a read error. The genes are TRBV24-1 and TRBJ2-5; D gene unclear. Germline V lookup: CDR1 KGHDR, CDR2 SFDVKD. The CDR3 spans 14 residues. As DNA, the CDR3 is TGTACCACCAGTGACCCGGCCCCTCGGGAGACCCAGTACTTC. The encoded protein is CTTSDPAPRETQYF.

This clonotype was picked up a small number of times. The chain has TRBV5-1 and TRBJ2-2; 10 bases match TRBD1. The CDR3 sequence is 16 residues long. V lost 1 base, J lost 5 bases, and 5 bases stayed unmatched. CDR1 is SGHRS, CDR2 YFSETQ, per germline. The CDR3 region has the DNA TGCGCCAGCAGCTTGAGGGACAGGGGACTTACCGGGGAGCTGTTTTTT. It is translated as CASSLRDRGLTGELFF.

The CDR3 here is CASSPRDLGLYEQFF. The CDR3 nucleotides are TGTGCCAGCAGCCCGCGGGACCTAGGGTTATATGAGCAGTTCTTC. The V and J genes are TRBV7-9 and TRBJ2-1, with a weak D call TRBD2 (6 bases). The CDR3 runs to 15 residues. V lost 5 bases to trimming and J lost 8 bases, with 19 bases between them. Per germline, CDR1 SEHNR and CDR2 FQNEAQ (reference sequence).

This chain connects TRBV5-1 to TRBJ2-1; D unclear. The CDR3 covers 16 residues. With 4 bases removed from V and 0 bases from J, the gap between germline ends came to 14 bases. Germline CDR1 and CDR2: SGHRS and YFSETQ. CDR3 amino acids: CASSLMAATSYNEQFF. The CDR3 DNA is TGCGCCAGCAGCCTCATGGCGGCGACCTCCTACAATGAGCAGTTCTTC. The full variable domain, rest sourced from reference TRBV5-1 and TRBJ2-1, is KAGVTQTPRYLIKTRGQQVTLSCSPISGHRSVSWYQQTPGQGLQFLFEYFSETQRNKGNFPGRFSGRQFSNSRSEMNVSTLELGDSALYLCASSLMAATSYNEQFFGPGTRLTVL.

This clonotype has only a few counts. Relative to the germline gene, one junction end is altered; a read error may explain this. The CDR3 coding sequence is TGTGCCAACAGCTTAGGGACAGCCTCCTCCTACGAGCAGTACTTC. The encoded protein is CANSLGTASSYEQYF. The chain uses TRBV11-2 and TRBJ2-4, with TRBD1 matching 7 bases. The DNA matches TRBJ2-7 better at its end, which makes the J call doubtful. The CDR3 is 15 amino acids. Germline CDR1 and CDR2: SGHAT and FQNNGV.

Concerning this clonotype: Since a much larger clone is just one base distant, this may be a read error. CDR3 residues: CASSLPKEEVRYF. DNA for the CDR3: TGTGCCAGCAGTTTACCGAAGGAGGAGGTGCGGTACTTC. The rearrangement uses TRBV28 and TRBJ2-5; a weak D match, TRBD2 (5 bases). Germline V gene lookup returns CDR1 MDHEN and CDR2 SYDVKM. The CDR3 extends over 13 amino acids. Trimming took off 2 bases at V and 13 bases at J, with 17 bases between the two ends.

This clonotype occurred a few times. The rearrangement uses TRBV6-6 and TRBJ1-2; 8 bases map to TRBD1. The germline V gene encodes CDR1 MNHNY and CDR2 SVGAGI (reference sequence). The CDR3 covers 11 residues. After removal of 7 bases from V and 7 bases from J, the junction contained 2 bases not matched to a gene. This CDR3 reads CASTDRGGYTF. The CDR3 DNA sequence: TGTGCCAGCACTGACAGGGGTGGCTACACCTTC.

This clonotype has a single count. This rearrangement joins TRBV6-6 to TRBJ1-1, with a weak D call TRBD1 (6 bases). The CDR3 consists of 15 residues. The V end lost 2 bases, the J end lost 3 bases, and 13 bases lay between the germline ends. CDR1 is MNHNY, CDR2 SVGAGI, per germline (reference sequence). DNA of the CDR3: TGTGCCAGCAGTTACCGGAACCCAGGGGACACTGAAGCTTTCTTT. Protein product: CASSYRNPGDTEAFF.

This clonotype was seen ten or more times. This chain links TRBV6-2 or TRBV6-3 with TRBJ2-1; no definite D call. The CDR3 totals 14 residues. The germline gives CDR1 MNHEY, CDR2 SVGEGT. V was shortened by 6 bases and J by 0 bases, with 9 bases between the two germline ends. The CDR3: CASSGPSSYNEQFF. For the CDR3, the DNA is TGTGCCAGCAGCGGACCTAGCTCCTACAATGAGCAGTTCTTC.

This clonotype has a handful of counts. V is TRBV5-1 and J is TRBJ2-4, with 10 bases that match TRBD2. Matching the DNA end better, TRBJ2-7 makes the J call doubtful. Germline CDR1 and CDR2: SGHRS and YFSETQ. CDR3 length equals 15 residues. The CDR3 DNA reads as TGCGCCAGCAGCTCCCAGCGGGGGGGCACCTACGAGCAGTACTTC. The encoded protein is CASSSQRGGTYEQYF.

The chain is built from TRBV12-3 or TRBV12-4 and TRBJ2-7; a weak D match, TRBD1 (6 bases). This CDR3 comprises 15 residues. V lost 5 bases and J lost 1, with 15 bases in between. CDR3 sequence reads: CASSPPGDKSYEQYF. The DNA for the CDR3 is TGTGCCAGCAGTCCCCCAGGGGATAAATCCTACGAGCAGTACTTC.

This clonotype was seen more than once but under ten times. The chain combines TRBV3-1 with TRBJ2-1, with 9 positions matching TRBD2. Germline V gene data show CDR1 as LGHDT and CDR2 as YNNKEL (reference sequence). With V trimmed by 0 bases and J by 5 bases, 11 bases remained unmatched. The CDR3 has 18 amino acids. CDR3 DNA sequence: TGTGCCAGCAGCCAAGATATAATAGCGGGAGTTTTCGACAATGAGCAGTTCTTC. Protein: CASSQDIIAGVFDNEQFF.

Comment on this clonotype: This could be a read error, since a much larger clone is one nucleotide away. V gene TRBV10-3 combines with J gene TRBJ2-3; no reliable D call. The CDR3 loop spans 12 amino acids. In germline, CDR1 is ENHRY, CDR2 SYGVKD. The CDR3 is CAISDNSDAQYF. The DNA for the CDR3 is TGTGCCATCAGTGACAACTCAGATGCGCAGTATTTT.

The chain joins TRBV20-1 to TRBJ2-7; possible D gene TRBD1, 6 bases. The CDR3 length is 13 residues. Trimming took 6 bases from V and 3 from J, leaving 15 bases between them. Per germline, CDR1 DFQATT and CDR2 SNEGSKA (reference sequence). Written as DNA, the CDR3 is TGCAGTGCCCGCGAGACAGGTTTCTACGAGCAGTACTTC. Translating gives CSARETGFYEQYF.

CDR3 loop: CASSRRVIGSQVSNEQFF. CDR3 bases: TGTGCCAGCAGCAGACGCGTTATAGGGAGCCAAGTGTCGAATGAGCAGTTCTTC. The V gene is TRBV7-9, the J gene TRBJ2-1; a possible D gene is TRBD2 (5 bases). The CDR3 is 18 residues long. Trimming cost V 5 bases and J 7 bases, with 27 bases left between them. Germline V gene data show CDR1 as SEHNR and CDR2 as FQNEAQ (reference sequence).

This clonotype was recorded a few times. The chain carries TRBV12-5 and TRBJ2-1; D might be TRBD1 (6 bases). The CDR3 is 14 amino acids. CDR1 is LGHNT and CDR2 is FRNRAP in the germline V gene. V was cut by 3 bases and J by 7 bases, with 13 bases left in between. The chain's CDR3 is CASGFLLRGNEQFF. The CDR3 coding sequence is TGTGCTAGTGGTTTCCTTTTAAGGGGGAATGAGCAGTTCTTC.